Listed below are T cell receptor beta chains from one sample, sequenced in a study of blood T cell repertoires in COVID-19. Sequenced by immunoSEQ multiplex PCR; TCRdb stores in-frame clones only, minus some. The table includes tens of thousands of clones, about 88% detected once. Sequenced: peripheral blood. These receptors originate from a woman of 80 years or more with acute or convalescent COVID-19. The CDR3 runs from the conserved cysteine through the conserved F or W. A D gene is named only where the DNA matches it firmly. The size field is filled for only some rows; it gives once, few, many or a size class.

cdr3_nt: TGTGCCAGCAGCTTACCCTACACTGAAGCTTTCTTT; cdr3_aa: CASSLPYTEAFF; j_call: TRBJ1-1; v_call: TRBV11-3; d_call: NA; clone_size: NA
cdr3_nt: TGTGCCAGCAGCGTCGACAGGGGGACCTACGAGCAGTACTTC; cdr3_aa: CASSVDRGTYEQYF; j_call: TRBJ2-7; v_call: TRBV7-2; d_call: TRBD1; clone_size: few
cdr3_nt: TGTGCCAGCTCACCCCAAGGACAGCTTTCCTCCTACGAGCAGTACTTC; cdr3_aa: CASSPQGQLSSYEQYF; j_call: TRBJ2-7; v_call: TRBV18; d_call: NA; clone_size: once
cdr3_nt: TGTGCCAGCAGCGCCGGAGCTCTACCTTCTCGGGTCACAGATACGCAGTATTTT; cdr3_aa: CASSAGALPSRVTDTQYF; j_call: TRBJ2-3; v_call: TRBV9; d_call: NA; clone_size: NA
cdr3_nt: TGCGCCAGCAGCCCGGACAGAGATCAGCCCCAGCATTTT; cdr3_aa: CASSPDRDQPQHF; j_call: TRBJ1-5; v_call: TRBV5-1; d_call: NA; clone_size: NA
cdr3_nt: TGTGCCAGCAGCCTTCGTGAGGGAAGGGATGGCTACACCTTC; cdr3_aa: CASSLREGRDGYTF; j_call: TRBJ1-2; v_call: TRBV14; d_call: NA; clone_size: NA
cdr3_nt: TGTGCCAGCAGCGTTACGACGGGGGTTCTTAACTATGGCTACACCTTC; cdr3_aa: CASSVTTGVLNYGYTF; j_call: TRBJ1-2; v_call: TRBV9; d_call: NA; clone_size: NA
cdr3_nt: TGTGCCAGCAGGCGGGGGGACTCTGGAAACACCATATATTTT; cdr3_aa: CASRRGDSGNTIYF; j_call: TRBJ1-3; v_call: TRBV6-5; d_call: NA; clone_size: NA
cdr3_nt: TGTGCCAGCGGACGACAGGGGGCGAAGACTGAAGCTTTCTTT; cdr3_aa: CASGRQGAKTEAFF; j_call: TRBJ1-1; v_call: TRBV7-2; d_call: TRBD1; clone_size: NA
cdr3_nt: TGTGCCAGCAGGCCGACAGGGGGCTCGGCCTATGGCTACACCTTC; cdr3_aa: CASRPTGGSAYGYTF; j_call: TRBJ1-2; v_call: TRBV5-5; d_call: TRBD1; clone_size: NA
cdr3_nt: TGTGCCAGCAGCTTCGCGGGACAGACCTATGGCTACACCTTC; cdr3_aa: CASSFAGQTYGYTF; j_call: TRBJ1-2; v_call: TRBV5-6; d_call: TRBD1; clone_size: NA
cdr3_nt: TGTGCCATACAGGGTTACTATGGCTACACCTTC; cdr3_aa: CAIQGYYGYTF; j_call: TRBJ1-2; v_call: TRBV6-5; d_call: NA; clone_size: few
cdr3_nt: TGTGCCAGCAGCTCAGTAACTGAAGCTTTCTTT; cdr3_aa: CASSSVTEAFF; j_call: TRBJ1-1; v_call: TRBV3-1/TRBV3-2; d_call: NA; clone_size: NA
cdr3_nt: TGTGCCAGCAGTTTAGCCCCCGACAGGTCATACGAGCAGTACTTC; cdr3_aa: CASSLAPDRSYEQYF; j_call: TRBJ2-7; v_call: TRBV28; d_call: NA; clone_size: NA
cdr3_nt: TGTGCTAGTGGTTTGGTACGGGGAAGCTCCTATAATTCACCCCTCCACTTT; cdr3_aa: CASGLVRGSSYNSPLHF; j_call: TRBJ1-6; v_call: TRBV12-5; d_call: NA; clone_size: once
cdr3_nt: TGTGCCAGCAGTGAAGGATCCGGGAGAGGTTCACCCCTCCACTTT; cdr3_aa: CASSEGSGRGSPLHF; j_call: TRBJ1-6; v_call: TRBV2; d_call: NA; clone_size: NA
cdr3_nt: TGTGCCAGTAGTATATATGACAGGGTGGAAAAACTGTTTTTT; cdr3_aa: CASSIYDRVEKLFF; j_call: TRBJ1-4; v_call: TRBV19; d_call: TRBD1; clone_size: NA
cdr3_nt: TGTGCCAGCAGTGAAAGAGTAGTTCGGGGGTCCTACAATGAGCAGTTCTTC; cdr3_aa: CASSERVVRGSYNEQFF; j_call: TRBJ2-1; v_call: TRBV6-1; d_call: NA; clone_size: NA
cdr3_nt: TGTGCCACCCGGGGGGGGTCTAATGAGCAGTTCTTC; cdr3_aa: CATRGGSNEQFF; j_call: TRBJ2-1; v_call: TRBV10-3; d_call: TRBD2; clone_size: NA
cdr3_nt: TGTGCCAGCAGTGAATGGAGCGGGGGCACCTACAATGAGCAGTTCTTC; cdr3_aa: CASSEWSGGTYNEQFF; j_call: TRBJ2-1; v_call: TRBV25-1; d_call: TRBD2; clone_size: NA
cdr3_nt: TGTGCCAGCAGTTTATCAGGGGGCAACACCGGGGAGCTGTTTTTT; cdr3_aa: CASSLSGGNTGELFF; j_call: TRBJ2-2; v_call: TRBV28; d_call: TRBD1; clone_size: NA
cdr3_nt: TGTGCCAGCAGCCCAGATTGGGGGGGGAACTATGGCTACACCTTC; cdr3_aa: CASSPDWGGNYGYTF; j_call: TRBJ1-2; v_call: TRBV3-1/TRBV3-2; d_call: NA; clone_size: once
cdr3_nt: TGTGCCAGTAGTCCCAGGGCTAGCGGGGGCCGGGGGAATGAGCAGTTCTTC; cdr3_aa: CASSPRASGGRGNEQFF; j_call: TRBJ2-1; v_call: TRBV19; d_call: TRBD2; clone_size: NA
cdr3_nt: TGTGCCAGTAGGTCGACAGTAAACACCGGGGAGCTGTTTTTT; cdr3_aa: CASRSTVNTGELFF; j_call: TRBJ2-2; v_call: TRBV19; d_call: NA; clone_size: NA
cdr3_nt: TGTGCCAGCAGCGAAGCGGGGAGGGATTCACCCCTCCACTTT; cdr3_aa: CASSEAGRDSPLHF; j_call: TRBJ1-6; v_call: TRBV25-1; d_call: NA; clone_size: NA
cdr3_nt: TGTGCCAGCAGTTTAGCGGGGACAGGCGAAAAACTGTTTTTT; cdr3_aa: CASSLAGTGEKLFF; j_call: TRBJ1-4; v_call: TRBV27; d_call: TRBD1; clone_size: NA
cdr3_nt: TGTGCCAGTAGTATGAGGGTCCGAGACACTGAAGCTTTCTTT; cdr3_aa: CASSMRVRDTEAFF; j_call: TRBJ1-1; v_call: TRBV19; d_call: NA; clone_size: NA
cdr3_nt: TGTGCCAGCAGCTTAGACGCAGGGGCGAGGGAAAAACTGTTTTTT; cdr3_aa: CASSLDAGAREKLFF; j_call: TRBJ1-4; v_call: TRBV7-8; d_call: NA; clone_size: NA
cdr3_nt: TGTGCCACCAGCAGGGCTCCGGGACAGGGGGAAAAACTGTTTTTT; cdr3_aa: CATSRAPGQGEKLFF; j_call: TRBJ1-4; v_call: TRBV15; d_call: TRBD1; clone_size: few
cdr3_nt: TGTGCCATCAGTGCCAGAGAGACCCAGTACTTC; cdr3_aa: CAISARETQYF; j_call: TRBJ2-5; v_call: TRBV10-3; d_call: NA; clone_size: NA
cdr3_nt: TGTGCCAGCAGCTTCGGTCTTTCAGGGTCCGGAAACACCATATATTTT; cdr3_aa: CASSFGLSGSGNTIYF; j_call: TRBJ1-3; v_call: TRBV7-2; d_call: NA; clone_size: NA
cdr3_nt: TGTGCCAGCAGCCCTGGCGTTACAGGGGCCCTTAATGAAAAACTGTTTTTT; cdr3_aa: CASSPGVTGALNEKLFF; j_call: TRBJ1-4; v_call: TRBV5-5; d_call: TRBD1; clone_size: NA
cdr3_nt: TGTGCCAGCCAGGATAACAGGGGGTCGGGCACAGATACGCAGTATTTT; cdr3_aa: CASQDNRGSGTDTQYF; j_call: TRBJ2-3; v_call: TRBV19; d_call: TRBD1; clone_size: NA
cdr3_nt: TGTGCCAGCAGCTTATACTCGCGGGGTTACAATGAGCAGTTCTTC; cdr3_aa: CASSLYSRGYNEQFF; j_call: TRBJ2-1; v_call: TRBV11-2; d_call: NA; clone_size: NA
cdr3_nt: TGCGCCAGCAGTCCCTTGGGACAGGGGGCCTACGAGCAGTACTTC; cdr3_aa: CASSPLGQGAYEQYF; j_call: TRBJ2-7; v_call: TRBV23-1; d_call: TRBD1; clone_size: NA
cdr3_nt: TGCAGCGCCCAGACAGGGGGAAATTCACCCCTCCACTTT; cdr3_aa: CSAQTGGNSPLHF; j_call: TRBJ1-6; v_call: TRBV29-1; d_call: TRBD1; clone_size: NA
cdr3_nt: TGTGCCAGCAGCGCTTCCCCGACTGTTGGCGGCTACACCTTC; cdr3_aa: CASSASPTVGGYTF; j_call: TRBJ1-2; v_call: TRBV9; d_call: NA; clone_size: NA
cdr3_nt: TGTGCCAGCAGCCCCCGTTTAGAGACAGGATTCCGAGGCTACACCTTC; cdr3_aa: CASSPRLETGFRGYTF; j_call: TRBJ1-2; v_call: TRBV9; d_call: NA; clone_size: NA
cdr3_nt: TGCGCCAGCAGTGAGGAGCGGGGGAGTTCAGATACGCAGTATTTT; cdr3_aa: CASSEERGSSDTQYF; j_call: TRBJ2-3; v_call: TRBV10-1; d_call: TRBD2; clone_size: NA
cdr3_nt: TGTGCCACCGGGTCAGGGGGCCTGAGCTACACCTTC; cdr3_aa: CATGSGGLSYTF; j_call: TRBJ1-2; v_call: TRBV10-3; d_call: TRBD1; clone_size: NA
cdr3_nt: TGCGCCAGCAGCTCCGTTGGAGAACCTAGGTATGGCTACACCTTC; cdr3_aa: CASSSVGEPRYGYTF; j_call: TRBJ1-2; v_call: TRBV5-1; d_call: NA; clone_size: NA
cdr3_nt: TGTGCCAGCAGTTTGGGGAGAGGAAACACCATATATTTT; cdr3_aa: CASSLGRGNTIYF; j_call: TRBJ1-3; v_call: TRBV27; d_call: NA; clone_size: NA
cdr3_nt: TGCGCCAGCAGCGTCGAGCCGAATCAGCCCCAGCATTTT; cdr3_aa: CASSVEPNQPQHF; j_call: TRBJ1-5; v_call: TRBV5-1; d_call: NA; clone_size: NA
cdr3_nt: TGTGCCAGCAGCCCGTACGGGGAGGGTTCACCCCTCCACTTT; cdr3_aa: CASSPYGEGSPLHF; j_call: TRBJ1-6; v_call: TRBV7-8; d_call: NA; clone_size: NA
cdr3_nt: TGCGCCAGCTCCAGCGGGGGAGGGTGGGAGCAGTACTTC; cdr3_aa: CASSSGGGWEQYF; j_call: TRBJ2-7; v_call: TRBV5-1; d_call: TRBD2; clone_size: few
cdr3_nt: TGTGCCAGCTCACCCAGACAGGGGCGTGAAAAACTGTTTTTT; cdr3_aa: CASSPRQGREKLFF; j_call: TRBJ1-4; v_call: TRBV18; d_call: TRBD1; clone_size: NA
cdr3_nt: TGCGCCAGCAGCTTGGGACAGGGGACCTCCTACGAGCAGTACTTC; cdr3_aa: CASSLGQGTSYEQYF; j_call: TRBJ2-7; v_call: TRBV5-1; d_call: TRBD1; clone_size: NA
cdr3_nt: TGTGCCAGCAGCACGCGGACAGGGGGTAATGAAAAACTGTTTTTT; cdr3_aa: CASSTRTGGNEKLFF; j_call: TRBJ1-4; v_call: TRBV5-4; d_call: TRBD1; clone_size: few
cdr3_nt: TGTGCCAGCAGCTCCCCGACTAGCGGGGGTGTCGGGGAGCTGTTTTTT; cdr3_aa: CASSSPTSGGVGELFF; j_call: TRBJ2-2; v_call: TRBV7-3; d_call: TRBD2; clone_size: NA
cdr3_nt: TGCGCCAGCAGCTTCGGGACATCTCAAGAGACCCAGTACTTC; cdr3_aa: CASSFGTSQETQYF; j_call: TRBJ2-5; v_call: TRBV5-1; d_call: NA; clone_size: NA